These T cell receptor beta chains were read from a single sample in a study of cytomegalovirus exposure and HLA in healthy donors. Profiling relied on immunoSEQ multiplex PCR, and the TCRdb table lists in-frame clones only, not all of them. The sample includes some 57,000 clones, around 92% of them seen just once. Sequencing was done on a sample of PBMCs. These receptors all stem from a man aged 25 to 45 in good health and CMV-seropositive. The CDR3 runs from the conserved cysteine through the conserved F or W. D genes are given only for firm matches. Clone size is not always given. Where it is, it says once, few, many or a class for expanded clones.

>TRBV11-3|TRBJ2-7|NA|NA
CASSLVPVGSRGAEQYF
TGTGCCAGCAGCTTAGTACCCGTCGGATCCAGGGGGGCCGAGCAGTACTTC
>TRBV19|TRBJ2-4|TRBD1|few
CAIGTGEAIQYF
TGTGCCATTGGGACAGGGGAGGCCATTCAGTACTTC
>TRBV6-6|TRBJ2-1|TRBD1|NA
CASSPSGTGTNEQFF
TGTGCCAGCAGTCCAAGCGGGACAGGGACGAATGAGCAGTTCTTC
>TRBV14|TRBJ1-3|NA|NA
CASSLVAGAGNTIYF
TGTGCCAGCAGCCTGGTCGCGGGAGCTGGAAACACCATATATTTT
>TRBV6-4|TRBJ1-1|NA|NA
CASSPTDNTEAFF
TGTGCCAGCAGCCCGACAGACAACACTGAAGCTTTCTTT
>TRBV11-2|TRBJ2-7|NA|NA
CASSLNGNLYEQYF
TGTGCCAGCAGCTTAAACGGGAACTTATACGAGCAGTACTTC
>TRBV19|TRBJ2-7|NA|NA
CASRRDYSSYEQYF
TGTGCCAGTAGGAGAGACTACAGCTCCTACGAGCAGTACTTC
>TRBV7-9|TRBJ1-2|NA|NA
CASSLAANYGYTF
TGTGCCAGCAGTCTCGCAGCGAACTATGGCTACACCTTC
>TRBV30|TRBJ2-7|TRBD1|NA
CAWKGQGISHEQYF
TGTGCCTGGAAGGGACAGGGAATTTCCCACGAGCAGTACTTC
>TRBV7-3|TRBJ2-3|NA|NA
CASSLTLGEADTQYF
TGTGCCAGCAGCTTAACGTTGGGGGAGGCAGATACGCAGTATTTT
>TRBV15|TRBJ2-7|NA|NA
CATSRVNEASYEQYF
TGTGCCACCAGCAGAGTTAATGAAGCCTCCTACGAGCAGTACTTC
>TRBV5-1|TRBJ2-5|TRBD1|NA
CASSSGRGQGIETQYF
TGCGCCAGCAGTTCGGGCCGGGGACAGGGGATAGAGACCCAGTACTTC
>TRBV2|TRBJ2-5|TRBD2|once
CASSAYSGSGTQYF
TGTGCCAGCAGCGCGTATAGCGGGAGTGGGACCCAGTACTTC
>TRBV7-2|TRBJ2-2|TRBD2|NA
CASSLLSGSRSGELFF
TGTGCCAGCAGCTTATTAAGCGGGAGTCGGTCCGGGGAGCTGTTTTTT
>TRBV4-1|TRBJ1-1|TRBD1|NA
CASSHPARRGPGTEAFF
TGCGCCAGCAGCCACCCCGCAAGGAGGGGGCCGGGCACTGAAGCTTTCTTT
>TRBV7-8|TRBJ1-1|TRBD1|NA
CASSLSGQGRTKDTEAFF
TGTGCCAGCAGCTTATCAGGACAGGGTCGTACAAAGGACACTGAAGCTTTCTTT
>TRBV5-1|TRBJ1-1|NA|NA
CASSLDSGQDTEAFF
TGCGCCAGCAGCTTGGACTCGGGACAAGACACTGAAGCTTTCTTT
>TRBV29-1|TRBJ1-3|NA|NA
CSVRGASGNTIYF
TGCAGCGTCCGCGGGGCTTCTGGAAACACCATATATTTT
>TRBV25-1|TRBJ2-5|NA|NA
CATGSHETQYF
TGTGCCACCGGGTCCCACGAGACCCAGTACTTC
>TRBV5-6|TRBJ2-3|NA|NA
CASSLIVGTDTQYF
TGTGCCAGCAGCTTGATAGTCGGCACAGATACGCAGTATTTT
>TRBV7-2|TRBJ2-7|NA|NA
CASSSSLFPYVSSSYEQYF
TGTGCCAGCAGCTCCTCACTCTTTCCGTACGTTTCGAGCTCCTACGAGCAGTACTTC
>TRBV25-1|TRBJ2-5|TRBD2|NA
CASSEYGGRGETQYF
TGTGCCAGCAGTGAATATGGCGGGAGAGGGGAGACCCAGTACTTC
>TRBV7-6|TRBJ2-7|TRBD2|once
CASSLGTSVLGLGSSYEQYF
TGTGCCAGCAGCTTAGGGACTAGCGTCCTGGGTCTTGGGAGCTCCTACGAGCAGTACTTC
>TRBV19|TRBJ2-5|NA|NA
CASSILAGETQYF
TGTGCCAGTAGTATTTTGGCGGGGGAGACCCAGTACTTC
>TRBV6-5|TRBJ2-5|NA|NA
CASSWDFQETQYF
TGTGCCAGCAGTTGGGACTTCCAAGAGACCCAGTACTTC
>TRBV25-1|TRBJ2-3|NA|NA
CASSDRTDTDTQYF
TGTGCCAGCAGTGATAGAACAGACACAGATACGCAGTATTTT
>TRBV7-8|TRBJ2-2|TRBD2|NA
CASSSGTSGGNTGELFF
TGTGCCAGCAGTTCTGGGACTAGCGGGGGGAACACCGGGGAGCTGTTTTTT
>TRBV7-2|TRBJ2-1|TRBD2|NA
CASSWGLAGVEEQFF
TGTGCCAGCAGCTGGGGACTAGCGGGAGTAGAAGAGCAGTTCTTC
>TRBV7-6|TRBJ1-1|TRBD1|NA
CASSLGQGWGTEAFF
TGTGCCAGCAGCTTAGGACAGGGGTGGGGCACTGAAGCTTTCTTT
>TRBV2|TRBJ1-6|NA|NA
CASTVDSSYNSPLHF
TGTGCCAGCACCGTAGACAGCTCCTATAATTCACCCCTCCACTTT
>TRBV9|TRBJ2-1|TRBD2|NA
CASSESGTSGGSSYNEQFF
TGTGCCAGCAGCGAATCCGGGACTAGCGGGGGGAGTTCCTACAATGAGCAGTTCTTC
>TRBV19|TRBJ2-1|TRBD1|NA
CASSMGFAGTGNEQFF
TGTGCCAGTAGTATGGGGTTCGCGGGGACAGGTAATGAGCAGTTCTTC
>TRBV11-3|TRBJ2-1|TRBD2|NA
CASGRLAEYNEQFF
TGTGCCAGCGGTCGACTAGCGGAGTACAATGAGCAGTTCTTC
>TRBV19|TRBJ2-5|NA|NA
CASSMRSEAVKEETQYF
TGTGCCAGTAGTATGCGGTCGGAGGCGGTCAAGGAAGAGACCCAGTACTTC
>TRBV19|TRBJ1-2|NA|NA
CASSPSSGAAIYGYTF
TGTGCCAGTAGCCCAAGTTCAGGGGCAGCTATCTATGGCTACACCTTC
>TRBV29-1|TRBJ2-5|TRBD2|NA
CSVAGLELETQYF
TGCAGCGTTGCGGGACTAGAACTAGAGACCCAGTACTTC
>TRBV7-9|TRBJ2-1|TRBD2|NA
CASSRGLAGDNEQFF
TGTGCCAGCAGCCGGGGACTAGCGGGGGACAATGAGCAGTTCTTC
>TRBV19|TRBJ2-1|TRBD2|NA
CASISGTSGRDNEQFF
TGTGCCAGTATCTCTGGGACTAGCGGGAGAGACAATGAGCAGTTCTTC
>TRBV28|TRBJ2-5|NA|NA
CASSLSGGGETQYF
TGTGCCAGCAGTTTATCGGGTGGAGGGGAGACCCAGTACTTC
>TRBV15|TRBJ1-1|NA|NA
CATSRGMPGEAFF
TGTGCCACCAGCAGAGGGATGCCGGGTGAAGCTTTCTTT
>TRBV25-1|TRBJ2-1|NA|NA
CASSEYRGSSYNEQFF
TGTGCCAGCAGTGAATATAGGGGGAGCTCCTACAATGAGCAGTTCTTC
>TRBV7-2|TRBJ1-2|TRBD1|NA
CASSLGGQDGYTF
TGTGCCAGCAGCTTAGGAGGACAGGACGGCTACACCTTC
>TRBV7-8|TRBJ1-1|TRBD1|NA
CASSLASDRANTEAFF
TGTGCCAGCAGCTTAGCAAGCGACAGGGCCAACACTGAAGCTTTCTTT
>TRBV28|TRBJ1-2|TRBD1|NA
CASSSGQGALGYTF
TGTGCCAGCAGTTCGGGACAGGGGGCACTTGGCTACACCTTC
>TRBV6-6|TRBJ1-5|TRBD1|NA
CASNSFGQGNQPQHF
TGTGCCAGCAACAGCTTCGGACAGGGAAATCAGCCCCAGCATTTT
>TRBV30|TRBJ2-3|NA|NA
CACSRGGPSTDTQYF
TGTGCCTGCTCCCGCGGCGGTCCTAGCACAGATACGCAGTATTTT
>TRBV7-2|TRBJ2-2|NA|NA
CASSLGGAGELFF
TGTGCCAGCAGCTTAGGGGGCGCCGGGGAGCTGTTTTTT
>TRBV6-6|TRBJ2-1|TRBD2|NA
CASTDSGDNEQFF
TGTGCCAGCACGGATAGCGGGGACAATGAGCAGTTCTTC
>TRBV5-5|TRBJ1-4|TRBD1|NA
CASSRGTGANEKLFF
TGTGCCAGCAGCCGAGGGACAGGGGCAAATGAAAAACTGTTTTTT
>TRBV18|TRBJ2-7|TRBD1|NA
CASARTGYYEQYF
TGTGCCAGCGCGCGGACAGGGTACTACGAGCAGTACTTC